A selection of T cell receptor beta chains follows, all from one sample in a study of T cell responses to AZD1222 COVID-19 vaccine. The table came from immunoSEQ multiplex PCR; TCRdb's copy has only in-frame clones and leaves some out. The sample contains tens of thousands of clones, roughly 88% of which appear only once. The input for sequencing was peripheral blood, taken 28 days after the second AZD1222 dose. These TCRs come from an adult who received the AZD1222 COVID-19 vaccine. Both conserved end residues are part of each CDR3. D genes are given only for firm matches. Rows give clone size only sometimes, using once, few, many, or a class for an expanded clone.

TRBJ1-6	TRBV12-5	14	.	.	CASARGSDNSPLHF	TGTGCTAGTGCTCGTGGCTCCGATAATTCACCCCTCCACTTT
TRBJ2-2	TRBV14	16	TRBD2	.	CASSRRLAGEIGELFF	TGTGCCAGCAGCCGTCGACTAGCGGGGGAAATCGGGGAGCTGTTTTTT
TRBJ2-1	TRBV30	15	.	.	CAWSRTSSSYNEQFF	TGTGCCTGGAGTCGCACATCGAGCTCCTACAATGAGCAGTTCTTC
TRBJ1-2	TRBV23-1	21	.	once	CASSQSRITGPLPPFLFGYTF	TGCGCCAGCAGTCAATCCCGTATCACAGGTCCTCTACCCCCTTTTCTATTTGGCTACACCTTC
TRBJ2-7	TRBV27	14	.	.	CASSYSSSWGEQYF	TGTGCCAGCAGTTACAGCTCTAGCTGGGGAGAGCAGTACTTC
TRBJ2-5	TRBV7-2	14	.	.	CASRRGFDQETQYF	TGTGCCAGCAGACGGGGGTTTGACCAAGAGACCCAGTACTTC
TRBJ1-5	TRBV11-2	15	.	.	CASSLGAGAGQPQHF	TGTGCCAGCAGCTTAGGGGCAGGGGCGGGTCAGCCCCAGCATTTT
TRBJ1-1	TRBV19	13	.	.	CASSTTGNTEAFF	TGTGCCAGTAGTACGACAGGGAACACTGAAGCTTTCTTT
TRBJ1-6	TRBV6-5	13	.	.	CASSYSEGSPLHF	TGTGCCAGCAGTTACTCGGAGGGGTCACCCCTCCACTTT
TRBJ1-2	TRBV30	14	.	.	CAWVVGGLNYGYTF	TGTGCCTGGGTCGTAGGAGGGCTCAACTATGGCTACACCTTC
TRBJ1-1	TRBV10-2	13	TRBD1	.	CASRGTGARGAFF	TGCGCCAGCAGAGGGACAGGGGCCCGAGGAGCTTTCTTT
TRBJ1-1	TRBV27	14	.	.	CASSLKQGSTEAFF	TGTGCCAGCAGTTTAAAACAGGGAAGCACTGAAGCTTTCTTT
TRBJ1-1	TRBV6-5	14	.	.	CASERAAMNTEAFF	TGTGCCAGCGAGAGGGCGGCCATGAACACTGAAGCTTTCTTT
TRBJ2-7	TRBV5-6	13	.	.	CASSLGVLYEQYF	TGTGCCAGCAGCTTGGGAGTCCTTTACGAGCAGTACTTC
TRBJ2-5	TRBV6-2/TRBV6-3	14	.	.	CASSLAGAQATQYF	TGTGCCAGCAGCCTAGCCGGGGCTCAAGCGACCCAGTACTTC
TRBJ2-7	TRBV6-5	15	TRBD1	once	CATYEYGTGDDEQYF	TGTGCCACCTATGAATACGGGACAGGGGATGACGAGCAGTACTTC
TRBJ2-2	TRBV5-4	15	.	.	CASSPGQNGGGELFF	TGTGCCAGCAGCCCCGGACAGAATGGTGGCGGGGAGCTGTTTTTT
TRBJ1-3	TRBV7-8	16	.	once	CASSPSWTASGNTIYF	TGTGCCAGCAGCCCGTCCTGGACAGCCTCTGGAAACACCATATATTTT
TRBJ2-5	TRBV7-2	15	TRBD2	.	CASSPGGGSIQTQYF	TGTGCCAGCAGCCCTGGCGGGGGGAGTATCCAGACCCAGTACTTC
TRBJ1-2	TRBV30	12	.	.	CAWFGANYGYTF	TGTGCCTGGTTCGGCGCTAACTATGGCTACACCTTC
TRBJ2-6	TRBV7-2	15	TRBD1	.	CASSGRGSGANVLTF	TGTGCCAGCAGCGGCAGGGGGTCGGGGGCCAACGTCCTGACTTTC
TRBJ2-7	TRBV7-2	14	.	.	CASSLSGRPYEQYF	TGTGCCAGCAGCTTATCTGGACGACCCTACGAGCAGTACTTC
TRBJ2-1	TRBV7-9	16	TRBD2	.	CASRSSWAGGLNEQFF	TGTGCCAGCAGGTCCTCTTGGGCGGGGGGCCTAAATGAGCAGTTCTTC
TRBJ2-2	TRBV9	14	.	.	CASSVGGNTGELFF	TGTGCCAGCAGCGTCGGGGGAAACACCGGGGAGCTGTTTTTT
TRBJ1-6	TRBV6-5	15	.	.	CASTRTANMNSPLHF	TGTGCCAGCACCCGGACCGCTAATATGAATTCACCCCTCCACTTT
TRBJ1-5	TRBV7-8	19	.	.	CASSKLEGQGLYSNQPQHF	TGTGCCAGCAGCAAATTAGAAGGGCAGGGGCTATATAGCAATCAGCCCCAGCATTTT
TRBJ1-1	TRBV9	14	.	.	CASSVGGANTEAFF	TGTGCCAGCAGCGTAGGAGGGGCGAACACTGAAGCTTTCTTT
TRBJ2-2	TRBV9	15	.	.	CASSPTASRTGELFF	TGTGCCAGCAGCCCCACGGCCTCGCGCACCGGGGAGCTGTTTTTT
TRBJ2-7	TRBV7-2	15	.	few	CASSHRGGIVYEQYF	TGTGCCAGCAGCCATAGGGGGGGAATTGTCTACGAGCAGTACTTC
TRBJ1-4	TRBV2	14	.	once	CASRGGGDYEKLFF	TGTGCCAGCAGAGGAGGGGGAGATTATGAAAAACTGTTTTTT
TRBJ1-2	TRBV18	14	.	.	CASSLPTETYGYTF	TGTGCCAGCTCACTTCCGACAGAGACCTATGGCTACACCTTC
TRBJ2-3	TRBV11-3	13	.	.	CASSLSGADTQYF	TGTGCCAGCAGCTTATCGGGGGCCGATACGCAGTATTTT
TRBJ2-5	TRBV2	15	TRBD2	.	CASTSRGGGWETQYF	TGTGCCAGTACCTCACGCGGGGGGGGATGGGAGACCCAGTACTTC
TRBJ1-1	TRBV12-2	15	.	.	CASRLASGQNTEAFF	TGTGCAAGTCGCTTAGCTTCCGGACAGAACACTGAAGCTTTCTTT
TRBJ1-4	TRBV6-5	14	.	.	CASSPTVTNEKLFF	TGTGCCAGCAGTCCTACAGTGACCAATGAAAAACTGTTTTTT
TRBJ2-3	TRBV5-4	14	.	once	CASRQQGLTDTQYF	TGTGCCAGCAGGCAACAGGGTCTCACAGATACGCAGTATTTT
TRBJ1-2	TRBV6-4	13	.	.	CASSEGGSYGYTF	TGTGCCAGCAGCGAGGGAGGGTCCTATGGCTACACCTTC
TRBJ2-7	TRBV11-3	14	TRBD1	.	CASSLGDRGHEQYF	TGTGCCAGCAGCTTAGGGGACAGGGGCCACGAGCAGTACTTC
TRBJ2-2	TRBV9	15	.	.	CASSVALSNTGELFF	TGTGCCAGCAGCGTAGCACTATCGAACACCGGGGAGCTGTTTTTT
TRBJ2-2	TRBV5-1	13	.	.	CASSVLNTGELFF	TGCGCCAGCAGCGTTCTTAACACCGGGGAGCTGTTTTTT
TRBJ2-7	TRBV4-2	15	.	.	CASSQARGGAGEQYF	TGTGCCAGCAGCCAGGCTAGGGGGGGGGCTGGAGAGCAGTACTTC
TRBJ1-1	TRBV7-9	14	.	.	CASSSTGGLAEAFF	TGTGCCAGCAGCTCCACCGGGGGGCTGGCTGAAGCTTTCTTT
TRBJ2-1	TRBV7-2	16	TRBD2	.	CASSYYLAGAYNEQFF	TGTGCCAGTAGCTATTATCTAGCGGGGGCCTACAATGAGCAGTTCTTC
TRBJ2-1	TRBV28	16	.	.	CASSEVGGATYNEQFF	TGTGCCAGCAGTGAGGTGGGCGGGGCGACTTACAATGAGCAGTTCTTC
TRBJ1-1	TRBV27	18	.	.	CASSLGDRRVLKNTEAFF	TGTGCCAGCAGCCTAGGTGACAGGCGGGTGTTGAAAAACACTGAAGCTTTCTTT
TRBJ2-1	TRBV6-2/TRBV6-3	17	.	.	CASSYFFGGSSYNEQFF	TGTGCCAGCAGTTACTTTTTTGGGGGCAGCTCCTACAATGAGCAGTTCTTC
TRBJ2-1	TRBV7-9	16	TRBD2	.	CASSLAGTSGDNEQFF	TGTGCCAGCAGCTTAGCGGGGACTAGCGGGGACAATGAGCAGTTCTTC
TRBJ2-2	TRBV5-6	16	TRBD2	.	CASSFSGGSNTGELFF	TGTGCCAGCAGTTTTAGCGGGGGGTCGAACACCGGGGAGCTGTTTTTT
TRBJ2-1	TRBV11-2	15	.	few	CASRRWGGARDEQFF	TGTGCCAGCAGACGATGGGGTGGGGCGCGCGATGAGCAGTTCTTC
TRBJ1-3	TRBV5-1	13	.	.	CASSAGWGNTIYF	TGCGCCAGCAGCGCAGGGTGGGGAAACACCATATATTTT
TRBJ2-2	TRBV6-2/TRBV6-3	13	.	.	CASSRTATGELFF	TGTGCCAGCAGTAGGACAGCAACCGGGGAGCTGTTTTTT
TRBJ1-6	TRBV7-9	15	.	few	CASSPKGGFNSPLHF	TGTGCCAGCAGCCCTAAAGGAGGGTTTAATTCACCCCTCCACTTT